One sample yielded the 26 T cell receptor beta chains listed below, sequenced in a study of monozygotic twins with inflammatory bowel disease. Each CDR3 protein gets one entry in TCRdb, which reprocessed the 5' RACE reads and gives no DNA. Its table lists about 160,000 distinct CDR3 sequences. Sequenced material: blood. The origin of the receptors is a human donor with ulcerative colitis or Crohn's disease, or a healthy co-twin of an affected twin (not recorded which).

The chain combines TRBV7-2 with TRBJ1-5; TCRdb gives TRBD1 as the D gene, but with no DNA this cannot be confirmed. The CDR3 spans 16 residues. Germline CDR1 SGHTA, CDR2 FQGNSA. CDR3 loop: CASSSQTGAPGQPQHF.

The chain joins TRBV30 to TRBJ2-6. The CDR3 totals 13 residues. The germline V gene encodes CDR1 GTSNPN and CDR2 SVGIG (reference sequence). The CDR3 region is CAWDSSGANVLTF.

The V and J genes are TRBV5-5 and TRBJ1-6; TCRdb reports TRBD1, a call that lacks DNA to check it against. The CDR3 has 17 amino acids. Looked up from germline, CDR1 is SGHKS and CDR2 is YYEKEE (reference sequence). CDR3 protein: CASSLLPGGLYNSPLHF.

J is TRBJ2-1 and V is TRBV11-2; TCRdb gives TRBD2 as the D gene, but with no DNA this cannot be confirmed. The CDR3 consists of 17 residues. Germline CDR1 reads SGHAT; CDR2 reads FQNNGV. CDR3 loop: CASSSSPRTSGGNEQFF.

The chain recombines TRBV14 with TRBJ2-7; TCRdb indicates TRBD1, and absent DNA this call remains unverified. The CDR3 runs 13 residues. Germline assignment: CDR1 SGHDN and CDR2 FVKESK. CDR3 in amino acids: CASSQDRDRPKYF.

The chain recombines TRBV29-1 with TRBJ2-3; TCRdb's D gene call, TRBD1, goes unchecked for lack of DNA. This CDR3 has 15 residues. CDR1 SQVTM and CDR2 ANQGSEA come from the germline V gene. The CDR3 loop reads CSVEKVGSGTDTQYF.

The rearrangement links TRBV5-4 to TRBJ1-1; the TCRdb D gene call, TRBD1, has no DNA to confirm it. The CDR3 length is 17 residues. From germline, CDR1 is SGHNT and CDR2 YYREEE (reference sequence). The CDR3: CASSSGLDRGLNTEAFF.

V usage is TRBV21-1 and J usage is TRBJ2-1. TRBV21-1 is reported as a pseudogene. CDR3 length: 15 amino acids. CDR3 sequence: CASSKVAQRYNEQFF.

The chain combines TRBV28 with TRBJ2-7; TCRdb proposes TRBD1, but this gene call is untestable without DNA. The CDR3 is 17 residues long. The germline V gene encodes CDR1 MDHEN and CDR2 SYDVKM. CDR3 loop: CASSRFSGTGVRYEQYF.

CDR3 residues: CSARDSGSSYNEQFF. This rearrangement joins TRBV20-1 to TRBJ2-1. Germline lookup yields CDR1 DFQATT and CDR2 SNEGSKA (reference sequence). The CDR3 extends over 15 amino acids.

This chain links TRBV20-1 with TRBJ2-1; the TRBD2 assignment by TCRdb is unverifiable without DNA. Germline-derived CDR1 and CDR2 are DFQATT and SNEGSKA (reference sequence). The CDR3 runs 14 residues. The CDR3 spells CSARTGTSSHEQFF.

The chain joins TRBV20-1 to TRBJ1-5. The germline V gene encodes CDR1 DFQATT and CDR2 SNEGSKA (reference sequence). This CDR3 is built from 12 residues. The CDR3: CSTVLGNQPQHF.

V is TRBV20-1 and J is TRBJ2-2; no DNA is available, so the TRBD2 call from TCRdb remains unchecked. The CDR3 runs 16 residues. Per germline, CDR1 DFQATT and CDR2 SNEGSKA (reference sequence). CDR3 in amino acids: CSARDWSSGNTGELFF.

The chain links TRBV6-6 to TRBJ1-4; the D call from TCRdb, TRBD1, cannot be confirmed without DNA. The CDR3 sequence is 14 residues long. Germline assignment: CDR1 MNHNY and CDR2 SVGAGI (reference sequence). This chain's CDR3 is CASSRGTANEKLFF.

CDR3 protein: CSWTTNPHNEQFF. This chain connects TRBV20-1 to TRBJ2-1. There are 13 residues in the CDR3. The germline V gene encodes CDR1 DFQATT and CDR2 SNEGSKA (reference sequence).

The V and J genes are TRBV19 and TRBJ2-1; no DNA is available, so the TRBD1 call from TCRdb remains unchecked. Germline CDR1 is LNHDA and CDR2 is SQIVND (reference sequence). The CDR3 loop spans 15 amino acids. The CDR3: CASSAGTVTYNEQFF. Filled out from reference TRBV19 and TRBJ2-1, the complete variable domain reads DGGITQSPKYLFRKEGQNVTLSCEQNLNHDAMYWYRQDPGQGLRLIYYSQIVNDFQKGDIAEGYSVSREKKESFPLTVTSAQKNPTAFYLCASSAGTVTYNEQFFGPGTRLTVL.

The CDR3 loop is CASSKTGRAHEQYF. The chain is built from TRBV11-3 and TRBJ2-7; TCRdb indicates TRBD1, and absent DNA this call remains unverified. Germline CDR1 reads SGHNT; CDR2 reads YENEEA. CDR3 length: 14 amino acids.

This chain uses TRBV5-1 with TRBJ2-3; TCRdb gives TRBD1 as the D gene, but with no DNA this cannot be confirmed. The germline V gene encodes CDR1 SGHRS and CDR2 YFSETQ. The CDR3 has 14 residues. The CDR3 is CASSLQGVPDTQYF.

CDR3: CASSQEGGAEYEKLFF. The chain employs TRBV4-3 and TRBJ1-4; TCRdb indicates TRBD1, and absent DNA this call remains unverified. This CDR3 comprises 16 residues. Germline CDR1 reads LGHNA; CDR2 reads YSLEER.

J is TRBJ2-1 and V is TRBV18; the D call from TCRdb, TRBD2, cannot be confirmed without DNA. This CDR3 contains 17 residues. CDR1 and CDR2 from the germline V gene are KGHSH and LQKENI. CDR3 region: CASSRNQLAGGLDEQFF. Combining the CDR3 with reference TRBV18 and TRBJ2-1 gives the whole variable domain NAGVMQNPRHLVRRRGQEARLRCSPMKGHSHVYWYRQLPEEGLKFMVYLQKENIIDESGMPKERFSAEFPKEGPSILRIQQVVRGDSAAYFCASSRNQLAGGLDEQFFGPGTRLTVL.

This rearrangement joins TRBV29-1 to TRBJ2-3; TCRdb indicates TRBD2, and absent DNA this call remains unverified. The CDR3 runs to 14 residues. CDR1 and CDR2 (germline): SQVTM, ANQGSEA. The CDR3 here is CSVEGGRAVDTQYF.

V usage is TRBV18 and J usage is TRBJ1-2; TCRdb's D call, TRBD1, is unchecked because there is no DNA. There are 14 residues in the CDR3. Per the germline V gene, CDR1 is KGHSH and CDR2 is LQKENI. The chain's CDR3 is CASSLQRADYGYTF.

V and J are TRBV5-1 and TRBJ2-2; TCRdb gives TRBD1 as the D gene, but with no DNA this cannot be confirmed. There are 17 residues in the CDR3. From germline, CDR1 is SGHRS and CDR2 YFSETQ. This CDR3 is CASSWPAGRQTPGELFF.

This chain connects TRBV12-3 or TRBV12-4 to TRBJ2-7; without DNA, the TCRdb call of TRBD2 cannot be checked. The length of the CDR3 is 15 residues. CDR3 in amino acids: CASSPPPTALYEQYF.

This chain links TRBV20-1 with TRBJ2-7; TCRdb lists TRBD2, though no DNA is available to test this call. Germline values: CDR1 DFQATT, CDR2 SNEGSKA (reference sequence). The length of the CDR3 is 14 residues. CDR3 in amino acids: CSARAPGLGDEQYF.

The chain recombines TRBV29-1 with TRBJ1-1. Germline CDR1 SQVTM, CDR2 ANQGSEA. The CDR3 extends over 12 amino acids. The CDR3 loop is CSASVMNTEAFF.